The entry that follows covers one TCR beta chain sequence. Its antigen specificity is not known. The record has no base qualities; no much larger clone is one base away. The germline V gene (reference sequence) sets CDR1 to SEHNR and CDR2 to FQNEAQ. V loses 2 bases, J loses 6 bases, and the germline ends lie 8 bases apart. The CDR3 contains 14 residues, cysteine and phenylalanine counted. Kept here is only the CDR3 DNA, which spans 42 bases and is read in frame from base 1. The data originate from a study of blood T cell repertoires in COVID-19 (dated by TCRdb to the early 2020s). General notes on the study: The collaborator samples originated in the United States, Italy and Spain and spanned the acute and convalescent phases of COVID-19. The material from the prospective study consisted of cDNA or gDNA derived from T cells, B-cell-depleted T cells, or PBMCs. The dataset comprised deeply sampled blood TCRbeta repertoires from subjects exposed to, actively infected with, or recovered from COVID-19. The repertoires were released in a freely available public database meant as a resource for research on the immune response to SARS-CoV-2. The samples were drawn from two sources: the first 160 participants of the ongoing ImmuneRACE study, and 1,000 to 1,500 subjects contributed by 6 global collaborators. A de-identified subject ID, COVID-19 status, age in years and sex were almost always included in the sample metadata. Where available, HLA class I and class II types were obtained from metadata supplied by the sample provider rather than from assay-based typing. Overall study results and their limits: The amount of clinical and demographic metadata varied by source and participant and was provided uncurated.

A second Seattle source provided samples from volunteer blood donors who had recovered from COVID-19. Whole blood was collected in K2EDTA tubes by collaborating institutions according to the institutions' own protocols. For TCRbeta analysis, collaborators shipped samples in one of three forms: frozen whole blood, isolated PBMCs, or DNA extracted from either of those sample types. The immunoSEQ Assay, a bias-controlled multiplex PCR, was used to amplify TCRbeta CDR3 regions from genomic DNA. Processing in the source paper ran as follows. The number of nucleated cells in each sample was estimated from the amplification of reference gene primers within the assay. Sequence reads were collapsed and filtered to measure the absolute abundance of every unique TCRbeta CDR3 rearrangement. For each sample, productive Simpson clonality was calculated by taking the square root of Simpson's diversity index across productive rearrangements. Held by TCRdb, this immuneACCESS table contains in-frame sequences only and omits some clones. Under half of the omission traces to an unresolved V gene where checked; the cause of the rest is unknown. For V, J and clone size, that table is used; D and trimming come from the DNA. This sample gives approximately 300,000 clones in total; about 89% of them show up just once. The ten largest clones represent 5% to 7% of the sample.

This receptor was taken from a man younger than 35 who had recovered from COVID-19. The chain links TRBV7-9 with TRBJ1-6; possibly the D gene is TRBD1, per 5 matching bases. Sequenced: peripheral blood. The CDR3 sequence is CASSLKGLNSPLHF. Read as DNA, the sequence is TGTGCCAGCAGCTTAAAGGGGCTTAATTCACCCCTCCACTTT.